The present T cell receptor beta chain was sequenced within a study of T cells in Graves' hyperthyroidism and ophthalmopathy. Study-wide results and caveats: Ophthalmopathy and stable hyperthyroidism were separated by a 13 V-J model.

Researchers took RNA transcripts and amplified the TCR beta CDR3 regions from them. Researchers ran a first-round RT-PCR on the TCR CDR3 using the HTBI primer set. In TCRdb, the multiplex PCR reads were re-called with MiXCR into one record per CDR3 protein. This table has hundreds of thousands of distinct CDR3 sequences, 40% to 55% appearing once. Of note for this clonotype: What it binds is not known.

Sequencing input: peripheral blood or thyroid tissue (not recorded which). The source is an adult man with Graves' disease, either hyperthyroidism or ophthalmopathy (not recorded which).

Written as DNA, the CDR3 is TGTGCCAGCACGAGGAGCACTGAAGCTTTCTTT. It codes for CASTRSTEAFF. The rearrangement uses TRBV18 and TRBJ1-1; D unresolved. The ends were cut back, 8 bases at V and 4 bases at J, with 8 bases in the middle. Germline V lookup: CDR1 KGHSH, CDR2 LQKENI. The CDR3 totals 11 residues. The whole variable domain, filled in from reference TRBV18 and TRBJ1-1, reads NAGVMQNPRHLVRRRGQEARLRCSPMKGHSHVYWYRQLPEEGLKFMVYLQKENIIDESGMPKERFSAEFPKEGPSILRIQQVVRGDSAAYFCASTRSTEAFFGQGTRLTVV.